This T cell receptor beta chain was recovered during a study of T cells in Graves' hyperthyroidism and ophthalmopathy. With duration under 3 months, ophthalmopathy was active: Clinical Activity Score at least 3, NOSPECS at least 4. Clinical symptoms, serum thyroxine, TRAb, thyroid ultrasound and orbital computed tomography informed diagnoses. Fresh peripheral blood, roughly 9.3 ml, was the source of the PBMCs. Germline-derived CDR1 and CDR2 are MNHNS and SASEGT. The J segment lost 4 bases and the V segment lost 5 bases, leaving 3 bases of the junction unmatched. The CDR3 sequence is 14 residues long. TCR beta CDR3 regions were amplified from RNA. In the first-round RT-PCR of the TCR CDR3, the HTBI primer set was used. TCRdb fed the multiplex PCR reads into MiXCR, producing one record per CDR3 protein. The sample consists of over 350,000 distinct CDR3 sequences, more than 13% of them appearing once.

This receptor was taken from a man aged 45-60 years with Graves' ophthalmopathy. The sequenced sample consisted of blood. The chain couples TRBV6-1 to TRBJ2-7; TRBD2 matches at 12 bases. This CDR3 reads CASSPTSGRYEQYF. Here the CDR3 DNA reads TGTGCCAGCAGTCCAACTAGCGGGAGGTACGAGCAGTACTTC.